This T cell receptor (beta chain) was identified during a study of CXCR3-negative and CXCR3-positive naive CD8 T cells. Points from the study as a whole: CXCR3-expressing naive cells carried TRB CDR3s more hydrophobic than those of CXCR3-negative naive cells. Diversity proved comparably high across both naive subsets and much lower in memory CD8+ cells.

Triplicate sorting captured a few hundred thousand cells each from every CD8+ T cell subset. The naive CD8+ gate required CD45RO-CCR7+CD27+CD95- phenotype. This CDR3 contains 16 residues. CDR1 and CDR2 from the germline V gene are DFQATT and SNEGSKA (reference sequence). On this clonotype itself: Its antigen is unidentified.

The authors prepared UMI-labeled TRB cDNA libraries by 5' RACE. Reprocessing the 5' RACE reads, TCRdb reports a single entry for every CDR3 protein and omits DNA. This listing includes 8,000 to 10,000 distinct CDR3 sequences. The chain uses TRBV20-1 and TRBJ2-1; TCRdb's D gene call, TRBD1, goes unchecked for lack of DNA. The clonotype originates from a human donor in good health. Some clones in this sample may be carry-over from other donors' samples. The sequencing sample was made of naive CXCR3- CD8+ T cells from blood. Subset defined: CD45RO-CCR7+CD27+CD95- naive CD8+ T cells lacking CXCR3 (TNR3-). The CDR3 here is CSARDAGKGSYNEQFF.